This TCR beta chain was profiled in a study of T cells and Merkel cell carcinoma outcomes. Points from the study as a whole: In Merkel cell carcinoma, repertoire and T-cell density reportedly predicted outcomes.

Notes on this clone: Its matching antigen is unknown.

The ends were cut back, 5 bases at V and 1 base at J, with 12 bases in the middle. The CDR3 has 14 residues. CDR1 is SGHTA, CDR2 FQGNSA, per germline. Repertoires were generated with immunoSEQ multiplex PCR, while TCRdb's copy carries only in-frame clones and drops some. The table records about 14,000 clones, just under 95% of them present only once. V usage is TRBV7-2 and J usage is TRBJ2-7, with D perhaps matching TRBD1 (6 bases). Specimen: tumor tissue from Merkel cell carcinoma. The clonotype was recovered from a human donor with Merkel cell carcinoma. The CDR3 coding sequence is TGTGCCAGCAGCCTAACAGGGAGTTCCTACGAGCAGTACTTC. Translating it yields CASSLTGSSYEQYF.